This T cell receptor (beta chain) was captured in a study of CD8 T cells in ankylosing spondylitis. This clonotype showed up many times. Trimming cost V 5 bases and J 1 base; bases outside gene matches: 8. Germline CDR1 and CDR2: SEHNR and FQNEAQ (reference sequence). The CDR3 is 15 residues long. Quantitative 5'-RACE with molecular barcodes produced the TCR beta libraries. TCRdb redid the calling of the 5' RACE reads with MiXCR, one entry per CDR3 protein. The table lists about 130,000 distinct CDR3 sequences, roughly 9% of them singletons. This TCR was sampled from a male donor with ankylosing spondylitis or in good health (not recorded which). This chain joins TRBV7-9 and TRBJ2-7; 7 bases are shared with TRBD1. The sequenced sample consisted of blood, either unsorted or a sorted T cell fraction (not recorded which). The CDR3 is CASSLTGTASYEQYF. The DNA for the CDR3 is TGTGCCAGCAGCCTCACCGGGACAGCTTCCTACGAGCAGTACTTC.